The 5 T cell receptor beta chains given below trace back to one sample, sequenced in a study of cytomegalovirus exposure and HLA in healthy donors. PCR amplification relied on 60 Vbeta primers (plus 13 Jbeta primers). Assay: immunoSEQ multiplex PCR; the TCRdb copy retains only in-frame clones and omits some. The table has approximately 100,000 clones, around 60% seen once. The sequenced sample was PBMCs. Source of these receptors: a man under 40 in good health and CMV-seropositive.

CDR3 protein: CASSQQGSWLSYEQYF. The CDR3 DNA reads as TGCGCCAGCAGCCAACAGGGTTCGTGGCTCTCCTACGAGCAGTACTTC. This chain links TRBV4-1 with TRBJ2-7, with a weak D call TRBD1 (5 bases). V lost 2 bases and J lost 0, with 14 bases in between. Looked up from germline, CDR1 is MGHRA and CDR2 is YSYEKL. The CDR3 runs to 16 residues.

The V and J genes are TRBV2 and TRBJ2-2; perhaps TRBD2 as D (7 bases). CDR3 size: 17 residues. CDR1 and CDR2 from the germline V gene are SNHLY and FYNNEI. Trimming stripped 2 bases from V and 4 bases from J, with 17 bases between. The CDR3 here is CASSEMGGAVVTGELFF. DNA of the CDR3: TGTGCCAGCAGTGAAATGGGGGGGGCTGTAGTCACCGGGGAGCTGTTTTTT.

The chain carries TRBV2 and TRBJ2-1, with 8 nucleotides matching TRBD2. The CDR3 is 14 residues long. Trimming at V came to 8 bases and at J to 6 bases, leaving 9 bases not matched to a gene. The germline V gene encodes CDR1 SNHLY and CDR2 FYNNEI. Here the CDR3 DNA reads TGTGCCAGCTCCGAAGGGCTAGCGGGCAATGAGCAGTTCTTC. It codes for CASSEGLAGNEQFF.

This chain connects TRBV5-1 to TRBJ1-1; the D gene is possibly TRBD1 (6 bases). CDR1 SGHRS and CDR2 YFSETQ come from the germline V gene. V lost 5 bases, J lost 2 bases, and 10 bases lay in between. The CDR3 is 13 amino acids. Here the CDR3 reads CASRRDTNTEAFF. Here the CDR3 DNA reads TGCGCCAGCAGACGGGACACCAACACTGAAGCTTTCTTT.

The CDR3 DNA reads as TGTGCCAGCAGCTTGGTAGGACTAGCGGTGATGAGCTCCTACGAGCAGTACTTC. Translated: CASSLVGLAVMSSYEQYF. The V and J genes are TRBV5-6 and TRBJ2-7; the match to TRBD2 covers 10 bases. The junction had 9 bases not matched to a gene; V was cut back by 0 bases and J by 0 bases. The CDR3 sequence is 18 residues long. Germline CDR1 is SGHDT and CDR2 is YYEEEE.